Listed here are 18 T cell receptor beta chains from one sample, sequenced in a study of T cells in Graves' hyperthyroidism and ophthalmopathy. The source material, RNA transcripts, was used to amplify TCR beta CDR3 regions. Initially, a first-round RT-PCR of the TCR CDR3 employed the HTBI primer set. One entry per CDR3 protein results from TCRdb running MiXCR on the multiplex PCR reads. The top ten clones hold 25% to 30% of a sample with roughly 500,000 distinct CDR3 sequences, around 15% of them seen once. Sequenced sample: blood. These receptors were collected from a woman younger than 45 with Graves' ophthalmopathy.

This clonotype was detected many times. The J gene is TRBJ2-3, the V gene TRBV7-9; a possible D gene is TRBD2 (6 bases). Germline CDR1 and CDR2: SEHNR and FQNEAQ (reference sequence). Between the trimmed V and J ends, which lost 2 bases and 0 bases, there was a span of 12 bases. The CDR3 totals 16 residues. CDR3 region: CASSLLSLASTDTQYF. The CDR3 region has the DNA TGTGCCAGCAGCTTATTGTCACTAGCTAGCACAGATACGCAGTATTTT.

The chain is built from TRBV4-1 and TRBJ2-7; no definite D call. The germline CDR1 and CDR2 sequences are MGHRA and YSYEKL. V was cut by 1 base and J by 3 bases, with 13 bases left in between. This CDR3 spans 15 amino acids. DNA for the CDR3: TGCGCCAGCAGCCAAGGTCAACTCTCGGGCTACGAGCAGTACTTC. Amino acids: CASSQGQLSGYEQYF.

This clonotype has a count of ten or more. The rearrangement links TRBV7-2 to TRBJ1-2; no clear D gene. This CDR3 spans 14 amino acids. CDR1 is SGHTA, CDR2 FQGNSA, per germline. Deletions cut 1 base from V and 1 base from J, with 7 bases between. The CDR3 spells CASSLGIINYGYTF. For the CDR3, the DNA is TGTGCCAGCAGCTTAGGAATCATTAACTATGGCTACACCTTC.

In its sample, this clonotype was seen many times. The chain joins TRBV7-2 to TRBJ2-3; D tentatively reads TRBD1 or TRBD2 (6 bases each). Deletions cut 4 bases from V and 5 bases from J, with 16 bases between. The germline V gene has CDR1 SGHTA and CDR2 FQGNSA. The CDR3 loop spans 15 amino acids. CDR3 nucleotides: TGTGCCAGCAGCTCCGTAGCGGTAGGGGGAGATACGCAGTATTTT. Translation gives CASSSVAVGGDTQYF.

This clonotype was seen ten or more times. This rearrangement joins TRBV4-3 to TRBJ1-1; D possibly corresponds to TRBD1 (6 bases). Germline CDR1 is LGHNA and CDR2 is YSLEER. There are 18 residues in the CDR3. V lost 4 bases, J lost 1 base, and 22 bases lay in between. This CDR3 reads CASSRSTDLGGWNTEAFF. DNA for the CDR3: TGCGCCAGCAGCCGATCAACCGATTTAGGGGGTTGGAACACTGAAGCTTTCTTT.

Concerning this clonotype: Being one base from a much bigger clone, this may be a read error. A read error is likely, as this CDR3 ends without the conserved phenylalanine or tryptophan. The rearrangement uses TRBV2 and TRBJ1-5; 8 nucleotides line up with TRBD1. With V trimmed by 5 bases and J by 2 bases, 8 bases remained unmatched. Germline CDR1 SNHLY, CDR2 FYNNEI. CDR3 length: 16 residues. The CDR3 sequence: CASSHDRGVGNQPQHL. DNA of the CDR3: TGTGCCAGCAGTCATGACAGGGGCGTGGGCAATCAGCCCCAGCATCTT.

As regards this clonotype: A read error may be the cause here, since a much bigger clone is one base away. Given the absence of the conserved phenylalanine or tryptophan at the CDR3 end, a read error is likely. The V and J genes are TRBV27 and TRBJ2-1; D is ambiguous. V gave up 2 bases and J gave up 4 bases, with 9 bases separating them. The CDR3 loop spans 14 amino acids. Per germline, CDR1 MNHEY and CDR2 SMNVEV (reference sequence). In DNA form, the CDR3 reads TGTGCCAGCAGTTTAGGAGAGGTATACAATGAGCAGTTCTTA. Encoded protein: CASSLGEVYNEQFL.

The table lists this clonotype with a count of one. The V and J genes are TRBV5-5 and TRBJ1-4; D uncertain. The CDR3 sequence is 15 residues long. V lost 4 bases and J 4 bases, leaving 14 bases between the germline ends. Per the germline V gene, CDR1 is SGHKS and CDR2 is YYEKEE (reference sequence). The CDR3 DNA reads TGTGCCAGCAGCGAATACCAGGAGGGTAATGAAAAACTGTTTTTT. It is translated as CASSEYQEGNEKLFF.

This clonotype was recorded at least ten times. V and J are TRBV28 and TRBJ2-5; a possible D gene is TRBD2 (5 bases). V lost 5 bases and J 3 bases, leaving 16 bases between the germline ends. Per the germline V gene, CDR1 is MDHEN and CDR2 is SYDVKM. CDR3 length: 15 amino acids. CDR3 residues: CASSIRTGREETQYF. CDR3 DNA: TGTGCCAGCAGTATCAGGACTGGGAGAGAAGAGACCCAGTACTTC.

This clonotype was recorded once. Possible read error: a much larger clone is one base away. The chain is built from TRBV28 and TRBJ2-5; 9 nucleotides agree with TRBD2. The V gene end was trimmed by 0 bases and the J gene end by 7 bases; junction bases not matched to a gene: 6. The germline V gene has CDR1 MDHEN and CDR2 SYDVKM. The CDR3 loop spans 15 amino acids. DNA of the CDR3: TGTGCCAGCAGTTTATGGCGGGAGGGCGGGGGGACCCAGTACTTC. This gives the protein CASSLWREGGGTQYF.

This clonotype appeared once. This rearrangement joins TRBV10-3 to TRBJ2-2; D is undetermined. Germline CDR1 is ENHRY and CDR2 is SYGVKD. V was trimmed by 3 bases and J by 7 bases, leaving 15 bases between them. The CDR3 covers 15 residues. The CDR3 region has the DNA TGTGCCATCAGTGAAGGTACTACCTTGAGCGGGGAGCTGTTTTTT. This sequence encodes CAISEGTTLSGELFF.

This clonotype was counted at least ten times. This chain joins TRBV20-1 and TRBJ2-7, with a tentative D call TRBD2 (6 bases). The CDR3 contains 13 residues. V shed 6 bases and J shed 0 bases, with 12 bases lying between them. CDR1 is DFQATT and CDR2 is SNEGSKA in the germline V gene (reference sequence). Here the CDR3 reads CSAFPTSSYEQYF. CDR3 nucleotide sequence: TGCAGTGCCTTTCCGACTAGCTCCTACGAGCAGTACTTC.

This clonotype came up many times. This rearrangement joins TRBV7-8 to TRBJ1-4; D might be TRBD1 (5 bases). Per the germline V gene, CDR1 is SGHVS and CDR2 is FQNEAQ. CDR3 length: 14 residues. V lost 5 bases to trimming and J lost 7 bases, with 14 bases between them. Written as DNA, the CDR3 is TGTGCCAGCAGCGTAGGACAAGGACGTGAAAAACTGTTTTTT. This gives the protein CASSVGQGREKLFF.

This clonotype was seen at least ten times. J is TRBJ2-7 and V is TRBV12-3 or TRBV12-4; no definite D call. Trimming removed 1 base at V and 0 bases at J, with 10 bases between. This CDR3 comprises 15 residues. CDR3 bases: TGTGCCAGCAGTTTAGTATTGGGTCTCTCCTACGAGCAGTACTTC. Protein sequence: CASSLVLGLSYEQYF.

This clonotype came up once. Being one base from a much bigger clone, this may be a read error. V is TRBV6-1 and J is TRBJ1-2; D gene uncertain. V was shortened by 11 bases and J by 3 bases, with 13 bases between the two germline ends. Germline V gene lookup returns CDR1 MNHNS and CDR2 SASEGT. The CDR3 spans 12 residues. CDR3 DNA sequence: TGTGCCGGCAACGGTCCCGACTATGGCTACACCTTC. Protein sequence: CAGNGPDYGYTF.

This clonotype appeared many times. This chain uses TRBV18 with TRBJ1-1, with D uncertain. Germline V lookup: CDR1 KGHSH, CDR2 LQKENI. There are 12 residues in the CDR3. Trimming removed 2 bases at V and 8 bases at J, with 9 bases between. CDR3 DNA sequence: TGTGCCAGCTCACCAAGGACGGCCGAAGCTTTCTTT. Its translation: CASSPRTAEAFF.

A word on this clonotype: Possible read error: a much larger clone is one base away. The chain is built from TRBV12-3 or TRBV12-4 and TRBJ2-7; D is unclear. This CDR3 contains 14 residues. CDR3 region: CANSLIGSQYEQYF. Written as DNA, the CDR3 is TGTGCCAACAGTTTAATAGGCTCCCAATACGAGCAGTACTTC.

This clonotype appeared a few times. J is TRBJ2-2 and V is TRBV9; D is perhaps TRBD1 or TRBD2 (5 bases each). V lost 2 bases to trimming and J lost 4 bases, with 9 bases between them. The CDR3 runs 14 residues. Per the germline V gene, CDR1 is SGDLS and CDR2 is YYNGEE. As DNA, the CDR3 is TGTGCCAGCAGCGTGAGGGGCGGCACCGGGGAGCTGTTTTTT. Its protein is CASSVRGGTGELFF. The variable domain in full, completed from reference TRBV9 and TRBJ2-2, reads DSGVTQTPKHLITATGQRVTLRCSPRSGDLSVYWYQQSLDQGLQFLIQYYNGEERAKGNILERFSAQQFPDLHSELNLSSLELGDSALYFCASSVRGGTGELFFGEGSRLTVL.